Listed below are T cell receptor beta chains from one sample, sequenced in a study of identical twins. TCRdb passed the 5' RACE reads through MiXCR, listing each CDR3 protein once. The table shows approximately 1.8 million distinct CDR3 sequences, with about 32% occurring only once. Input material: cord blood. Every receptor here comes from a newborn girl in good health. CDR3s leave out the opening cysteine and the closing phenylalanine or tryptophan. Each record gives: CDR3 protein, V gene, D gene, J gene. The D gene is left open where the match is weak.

ASSHLSYEQY	TRBV3-1	-	TRBJ2-7
ASRVLGKSQPQH	TRBV2	-	TRBJ1-5
SVDSRGEQF	TRBV20-1	-	TRBJ2-1
SASPPPYEQY	TRBV20-1	-	TRBJ2-5
ASSAGTSGRGGDTQY	TRBV4-2	TRBD2	TRBJ2-3
SAPTGLWTYEQY	TRBV20-1	-	TRBJ2-7
ASSPSWVRDTQY	TRBV5-1	-	TRBJ2-3
ASSPITGYNEQF	TRBV6-5	-	TRBJ2-1
ASSVSISSYNEQF	TRBV18	-	TRBJ2-1
ASSSSGTGWDEQY	TRBV7-6	TRBD1	-
ASSSTRGDTQY	TRBV5-1	-	TRBJ2-3
SVGGSPNEQY	TRBV29-1	TRBD2	TRBJ2-5
ASAGTLSYEQY	TRBV12-3/TRBV12-4	-	TRBJ2-7
SARSLATYNEQF	TRBV20-1	-	TRBJ2-1
ASSINGLAYNEQF	TRBV19	-	TRBJ2-1
ASSIRDRNSPLH	TRBV19	TRBD1	TRBJ1-6
ASSLKGAVTGELF	TRBV7-2	TRBD1	TRBJ2-2
ASSQVGGPSSYNEQY	TRBV4-2	-	-
ASSRQGTYGYT	TRBV28	TRBD1	TRBJ1-2
ASSFRHGAQETQY	TRBV6-5	-	TRBJ2-5
ASSPRGQGLWTEAF	TRBV7-8	TRBD1	TRBJ1-1
SAWDSNSNQPQH	TRBV20-1	-	TRBJ1-5
ASSLESSRRETQF	TRBV5-1	-	-
ASSVGSPDQETQY	TRBV9	-	TRBJ2-5
SASGSGGTMGDYT	TRBV20-1	-	TRBJ1-2
ASWQGSNEKLF	TRBV6-1	-	TRBJ1-4
ASSYDRREAGELF	TRBV6-5	TRBD2	TRBJ2-2
ASSLGTGGSSQPQH	TRBV6-6	TRBD1	TRBJ1-5